One sample yielded the 10 T cell receptor beta chains listed below, sequenced in a study of blood T cell repertoires in COVID-19. Repertoires were generated with immunoSEQ multiplex PCR, while TCRdb's copy carries only in-frame clones and drops some. The data show around 500,000 clones, around 89% seen once. The sequenced sample consisted of PBMCs or T cells enriched from blood (not recorded which). The receptors were sampled from a woman in her 40s who had recovered from COVID-19.

This chain connects TRBV5-6 to TRBJ2-2, with 8 bases lining up with TRBD1. V lost 5 bases and J lost 0; bases outside the gene matches: 3. Germline CDR1 is SGHDT and CDR2 is YYEEEE. CDR3 length equals 15 residues. The CDR3 reads CASRRTGTNTGELFF. CDR3 nucleotides: TGTGCCAGCAGACGGACAGGGACGAACACCGGGGAGCTGTTTTTT.

On this clone itself: Other DNA sequences in this sample translate to the same CDR3. V is TRBV5-1 and J is TRBJ1-2; 7 nucleotides align to TRBD1. The CDR3 is 14 amino acids. V lost 0 bases, J lost 5 bases, and 4 bases stayed unmatched. Germline lookup yields CDR1 SGHRS and CDR2 YFSETQ. The CDR3 reads CASSLVQGDYGYTF. The CDR3 DNA follows: TGCGCCAGCAGCTTGGTCCAGGGGGATTATGGCTACACCTTC. Based on the CDR3 plus reference TRBV5-1 and TRBJ1-2, the full variable domain is KAGVTQTPRYLIKTRGQQVTLSCSPISGHRSVSWYQQTPGQGLQFLFEYFSETQRNKGNFPGRFSGRQFSNSRSEMNVSTLELGDSALYLCASSLVQGDYGYTFGSGTRLTVV.

As DNA, the CDR3 is TGTGCCAGCAGCCCGGGAGGGGACAGGAACACTGAAGCTTTCTTT. Translated: CASSPGGDRNTEAFF. The chain is built from TRBV11-3 and TRBJ1-1, with 7 positions matching TRBD1. This CDR3 has 15 residues. Per germline, CDR1 SGHNT and CDR2 YENEEA. The trim removed 5 bases at V and 1 base at J, leaving 7 bases unmatched.

This sequence joins TRBV27 and TRBJ2-7; 9 bases fit TRBD2. CDR3 length equals 15 residues. V lost 6 bases to trimming and J lost 2 bases; unmatched junction nucleotides: 8. CDR1 MNHEY and CDR2 SMNVEV come from the germline V gene (reference sequence). For the CDR3, the DNA is TGTGCCAGCAGGATCGGACTAGCGCCAACCTACGAGCAGTACTTC. Translating gives CASRIGLAPTYEQYF.

The chain uses TRBV19 and TRBJ1-5, with D perhaps TRBD1 (6 bases). The germline CDR1 and CDR2 sequences are LNHDA and SQIVND (reference sequence). The CDR3 totals 15 residues. The V gene lost 5 bases and the J gene lost 6 bases, with 17 bases spanning the gap. In DNA form, the CDR3 reads TGTGCCAGTAGTTGGCAGGGGACCGTGGGTCAGCCCCAGCATTTT. Translated, it gives CASSWQGTVGQPQHF.

This chain connects TRBV7-9 to TRBJ2-3; weak D call: TRBD2 (5 bases). With 5 bases removed from V and 0 bases from J, the gap between germline ends came to 9 bases. Germline-derived CDR1 and CDR2 are SEHNR and FQNEAQ (reference sequence). CDR3 length: 14 amino acids. The CDR3 DNA reads TGTGCCAGCAGCCTTAGCGACAGCACAGATACGCAGTATTTT. Amino acid sequence: CASSLSDSTDTQYF.

The V and J genes are TRBV6-5 and TRBJ1-3; D is unresolved. V lost 6 bases to trimming and J lost 0 bases, with 12 bases between them. Germline CDR1 MNHEY, CDR2 SVGAGI. The CDR3 extends over 15 amino acids. In DNA form, the CDR3 reads TGTGCCAGCAGGATGGACTTTAACTCTGGAAACACCATATATTTT. This translates into CASRMDFNSGNTIYF.

The chain couples TRBV5-4 to TRBJ1-4; D is perhaps TRBD1 (5 bases). V lost 4 bases and J 6 bases, leaving 10 bases between the germline ends. Germline loops: CDR1 SGHNT, CDR2 YYREEE (reference sequence). This CDR3 is 13 amino acids long. The CDR3, as DNA: TGTGCCAGCAGCCCGAAAGGGGATGAAAAACTGTTTTTT. It specifies CASSPKGDEKLFF.

The chain recombines TRBV24-1 with TRBJ2-2; D gene uncertain. Germline V gene lookup returns CDR1 KGHDR and CDR2 SFDVKD. Trimming stripped 4 bases from V and 6 bases from J, with 14 bases between. CDR3 size: 15 residues. CDR3 DNA sequence: TGTGCCACCAGTGACAGCGCCGTCGACGCCGGGGAGCTGTTTTTT. Its translation: CATSDSAVDAGELFF.

The chain is built from TRBV7-9 and TRBJ1-5, with a weak D call TRBD1 (6 bases). Trimming pared 6 bases from V and 2 bases from J, leaving 17 bases between. Germline V CDR1 and CDR2: SEHNR, FQNEAQ (reference sequence). This CDR3 has 16 residues. The CDR3 sequence: CASSLTGKKRNQPQHF. The CDR3 DNA is TGTGCCAGCAGTCTCACAGGGAAGAAACGCAATCAGCCCCAGCATTTT.